This TCR beta chain was obtained from a study of post-analysis software for immune sequencing data. Study-level points and caveats: Controls showed significantly higher normalized Chao1 diversity than did multiple sclerosis patients. Strong co-clustering by F measure was evident for samples that had been prepared in the same batch. Five TRBV segments were significantly more frequent in patients than in controls. TRBV5-6, TRBV5-1 and TRBV20-1 were among these segments.

As regards this clonotype: Its cognate antigen is unknown.

CDR3 length: 19 amino acids. Germline loops: CDR1 SGHTS, CDR2 YDEGEE. The V gene end was trimmed by 0 bases and the J gene end by 0 bases; junction bases not matched to a gene: 8. The library was made from cDNA and included unique molecular identifiers. TCRdb reprocessed the PCR reads with MiXCR, giving one entry per CDR3 protein. The sample records fewer than 850,000 distinct CDR3 sequences, approximately 44% being singletons. The rearrangement links TRBV5-8 to TRBJ2-6; 8 bases are a match to TRBD1. The sequence was collected from a girl aged 10-17 years with multiple sclerosis. The sequencing sample was made of blood. The CDR3 region has the DNA TGTGCCAGCAGCTTGGTATTCTGGACAGGGTCCTCTGGGGCCAACGTCCTGACTTTC. This codes for CASSLVFWTGSSGANVLTF. Full variable domain (outside the CDR3, taken from reference TRBV5-8 and TRBJ2-6): EAGVTQSPTHLIKTRGQQATLRCSPISGHTSVYWYQQALGLGLQFLLWYDEGEERNRGNFPPRFSGRQFPNYSSELNVNALELEDSALYLCASSLVFWTGSSGANVLTFGAGSRLTVL.